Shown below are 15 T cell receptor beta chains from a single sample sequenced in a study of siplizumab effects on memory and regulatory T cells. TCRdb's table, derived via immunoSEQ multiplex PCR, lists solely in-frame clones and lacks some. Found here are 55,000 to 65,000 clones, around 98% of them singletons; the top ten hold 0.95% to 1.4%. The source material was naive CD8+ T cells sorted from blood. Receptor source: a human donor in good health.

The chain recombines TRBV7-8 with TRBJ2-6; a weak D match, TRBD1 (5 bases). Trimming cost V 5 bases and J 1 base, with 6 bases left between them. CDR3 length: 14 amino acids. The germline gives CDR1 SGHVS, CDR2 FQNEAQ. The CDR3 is CASSQGSGANVLTF. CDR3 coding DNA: TGTGCCAGCAGCCAGGGTTCTGGGGCCAACGTCCTGACTTTC.

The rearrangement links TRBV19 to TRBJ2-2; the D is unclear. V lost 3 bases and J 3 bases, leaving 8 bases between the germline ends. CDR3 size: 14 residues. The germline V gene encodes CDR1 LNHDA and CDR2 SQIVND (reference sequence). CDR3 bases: TGTGCCAGTAGTATTTTGGCTCACACCGGGGAGCTGTTTTTT. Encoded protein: CASSILAHTGELFF.

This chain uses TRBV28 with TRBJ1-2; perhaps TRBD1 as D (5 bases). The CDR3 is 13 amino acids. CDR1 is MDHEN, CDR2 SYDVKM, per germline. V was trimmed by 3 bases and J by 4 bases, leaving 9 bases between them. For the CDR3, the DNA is TGTGCCAGCAGTTTGATAGGGGTCTATGGCTACACCTTC. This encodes CASSLIGVYGYTF.

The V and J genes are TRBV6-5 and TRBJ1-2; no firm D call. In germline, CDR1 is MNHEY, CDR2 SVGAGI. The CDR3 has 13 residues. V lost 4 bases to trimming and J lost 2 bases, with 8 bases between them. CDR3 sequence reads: CASSLAANYGYTF. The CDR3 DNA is TGTGCCAGCAGTTTGGCAGCGAACTATGGCTACACCTTC.

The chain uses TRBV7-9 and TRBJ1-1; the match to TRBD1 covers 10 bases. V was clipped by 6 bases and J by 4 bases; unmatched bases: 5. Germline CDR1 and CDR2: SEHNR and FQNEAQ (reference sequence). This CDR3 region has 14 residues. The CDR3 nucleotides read TGTGCCAGCAGTTCAGGACAGGGGGTCACTGAAGCTTTCTTT. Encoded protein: CASSSGQGVTEAFF.

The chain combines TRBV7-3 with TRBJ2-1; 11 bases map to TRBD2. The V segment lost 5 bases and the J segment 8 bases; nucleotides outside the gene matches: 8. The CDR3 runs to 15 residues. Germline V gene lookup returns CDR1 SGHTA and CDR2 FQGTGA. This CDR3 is CASSKIAGGKDEQFF. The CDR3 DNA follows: TGTGCCAGCAGCAAGATAGCGGGAGGGAAAGATGAGCAGTTCTTC.

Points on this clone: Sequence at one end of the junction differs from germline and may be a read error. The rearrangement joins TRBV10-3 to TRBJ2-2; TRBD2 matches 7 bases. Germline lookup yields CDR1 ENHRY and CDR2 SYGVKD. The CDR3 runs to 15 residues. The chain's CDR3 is CAIGERDGPTGELFF. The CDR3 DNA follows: TGTGCCATCGGTGAGCGGGACGGACCAACCGGGGAGCTGTTTTTT.

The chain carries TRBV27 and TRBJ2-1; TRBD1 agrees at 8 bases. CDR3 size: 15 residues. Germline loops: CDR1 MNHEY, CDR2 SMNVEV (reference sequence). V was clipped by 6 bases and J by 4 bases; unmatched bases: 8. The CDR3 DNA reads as TGTGCCAGCAGCCAGGGGACAGGTTTATACAATGAGCAGTTCTTC. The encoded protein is CASSQGTGLYNEQFF.

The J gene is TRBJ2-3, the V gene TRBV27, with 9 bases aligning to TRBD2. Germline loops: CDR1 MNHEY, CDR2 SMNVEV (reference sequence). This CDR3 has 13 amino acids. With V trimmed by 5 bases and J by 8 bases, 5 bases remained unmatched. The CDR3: CASSVAGAATQYF. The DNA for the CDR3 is TGTGCCAGCAGTGTAGCGGGAGCGGCTACGCAGTATTTT.

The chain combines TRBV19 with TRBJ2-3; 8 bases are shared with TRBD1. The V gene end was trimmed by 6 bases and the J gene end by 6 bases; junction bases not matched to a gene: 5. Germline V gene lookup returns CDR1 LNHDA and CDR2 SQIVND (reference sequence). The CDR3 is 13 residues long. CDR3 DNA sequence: TGTGCCAGTAGGACAGGGGAGTTGGATACGCAGTATTTT. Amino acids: CASRTGELDTQYF.

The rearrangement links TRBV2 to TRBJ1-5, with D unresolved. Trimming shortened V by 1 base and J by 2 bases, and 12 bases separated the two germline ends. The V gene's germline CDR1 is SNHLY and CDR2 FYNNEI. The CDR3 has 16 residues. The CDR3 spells CASSEEKEYRNQPQHF. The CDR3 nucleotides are TGTGCCAGCAGTGAAGAGAAGGAGTATCGCAATCAGCCCCAGCATTTT.

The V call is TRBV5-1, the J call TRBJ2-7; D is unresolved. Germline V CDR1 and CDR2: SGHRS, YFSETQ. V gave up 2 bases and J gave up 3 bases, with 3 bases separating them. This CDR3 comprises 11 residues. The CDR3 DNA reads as TGCGCCAGCAGCTTCGGCTACGAGCAGTACTTC. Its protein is CASSFGYEQYF.

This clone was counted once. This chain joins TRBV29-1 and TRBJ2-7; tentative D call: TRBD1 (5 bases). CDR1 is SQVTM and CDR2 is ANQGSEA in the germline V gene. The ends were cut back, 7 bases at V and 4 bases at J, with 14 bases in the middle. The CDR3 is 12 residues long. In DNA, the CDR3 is TGCAGCGCCCTTCGTGGGGCTTACGAGCAGTACTTC. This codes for CSALRGAYEQYF.

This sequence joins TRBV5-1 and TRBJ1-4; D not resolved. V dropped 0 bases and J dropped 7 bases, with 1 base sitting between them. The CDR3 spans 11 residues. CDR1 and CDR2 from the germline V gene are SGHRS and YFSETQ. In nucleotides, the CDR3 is TGCGCCAGCAGCTTGGGTGAAAAACTGTTTTTT. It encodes CASSLGEKLFF.

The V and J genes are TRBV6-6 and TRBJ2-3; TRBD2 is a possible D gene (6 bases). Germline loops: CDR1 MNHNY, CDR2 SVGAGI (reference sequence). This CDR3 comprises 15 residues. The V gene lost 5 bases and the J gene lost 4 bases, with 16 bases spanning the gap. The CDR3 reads CASSATSWGADTQYF. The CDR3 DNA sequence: TGTGCCAGCAGTGCAACTAGCTGGGGGGCAGATACGCAGTATTTT.